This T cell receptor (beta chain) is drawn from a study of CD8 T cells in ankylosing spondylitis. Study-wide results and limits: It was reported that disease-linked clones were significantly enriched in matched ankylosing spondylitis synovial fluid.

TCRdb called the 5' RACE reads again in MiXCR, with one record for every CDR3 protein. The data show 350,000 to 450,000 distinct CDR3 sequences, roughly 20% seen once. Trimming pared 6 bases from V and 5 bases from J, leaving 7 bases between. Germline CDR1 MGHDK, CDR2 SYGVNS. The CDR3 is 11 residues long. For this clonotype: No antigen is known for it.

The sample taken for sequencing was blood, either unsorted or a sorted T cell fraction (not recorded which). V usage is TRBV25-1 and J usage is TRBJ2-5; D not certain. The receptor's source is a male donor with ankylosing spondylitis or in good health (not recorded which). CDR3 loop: CASRDGETQYF. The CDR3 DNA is TGTGCCAGCAGAGATGGGGAGACCCAGTACTTC.